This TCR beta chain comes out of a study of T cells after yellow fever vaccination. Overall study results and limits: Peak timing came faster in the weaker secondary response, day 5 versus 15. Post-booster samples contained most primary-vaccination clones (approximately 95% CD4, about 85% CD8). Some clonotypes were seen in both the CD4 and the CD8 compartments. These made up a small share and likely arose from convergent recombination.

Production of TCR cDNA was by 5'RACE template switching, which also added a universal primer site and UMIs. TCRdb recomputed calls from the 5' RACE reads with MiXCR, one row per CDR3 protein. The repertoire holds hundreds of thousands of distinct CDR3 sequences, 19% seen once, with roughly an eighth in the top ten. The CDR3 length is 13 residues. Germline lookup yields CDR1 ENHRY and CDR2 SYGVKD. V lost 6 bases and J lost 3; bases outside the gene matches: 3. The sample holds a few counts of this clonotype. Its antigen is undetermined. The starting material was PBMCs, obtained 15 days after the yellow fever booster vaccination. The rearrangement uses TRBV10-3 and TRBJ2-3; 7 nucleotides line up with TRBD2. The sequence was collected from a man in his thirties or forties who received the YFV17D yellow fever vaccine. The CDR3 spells CAIRAGETDTQYF. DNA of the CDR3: TGTGCCATCAGGGCGGGAGAAACAGATACGCAGTATTTT.